This paragraph covers one T cell receptor beta chain sequence. Its antigen is currently unknown. This sample was included in a study of shared clonotypes between healthy human individuals. The study's findings and limits: Sequencing of the sorted subsets was shown by rarefaction to be incomplete despite large depth. On the whole, naive subsets had larger estimated richness than memory subsets had.

Every immunoSEQ plate was one replicate of a subset's evenly spread DNA. TCRdb's copy holds only in-frame clones and misses some; the assay was immunoSEQ multiplex PCR. The sample lists some 2 million clones, less than 95% occurring once. Germline V gives CDR1 SGHVS, CDR2 FNYEAQ. The V end was cut by 2 bases, the J end by 0 bases, with 7 bases between. CDR3 length: 14 residues. The naive CD8 subset, CD45RO-negative cells positively selected for CCR7, excluded terminally differentiated effector memory CD45RA+ cells. Nashville, Tennessee was home to all donors, who were Caucasian adults. This sequence originates from a man between 18 and 35 years old in good health. Sequenced: naive CD8+ T cells sorted from blood. This rearrangement joins TRBV7-6 to TRBJ1-1; D unclear. The CDR3 protein is CASSLSPLNTEAFF. DNA for the CDR3: TGTGCCAGCAGCTTATCTCCCCTGAACACTGAAGCTTTCTTT.